A selection of T cell receptor beta chains follows, all from one sample in a study of T cell changes during pregnancy in multiple sclerosis. TCRdb's copy holds only in-frame clones and misses some; the assay was immunoSEQ multiplex PCR. This table has under 65,000 clones, about nine tenths appearing once. The source was CD4+ T cells from peripheral blood mononuclear cells, collected in the third trimester of pregnancy. The receptors stem from a female donor with multiple sclerosis, enrolled in a pregnancy study. CDR3s include the opening cysteine and the closing phenylalanine or tryptophan. The order of the fields is D gene, J gene, V gene, clone size, CDR3 DNA, CDR3 protein. A D gene is named only where the DNA matches it firmly. Expanded clones get a size class; other rows say once, few or many, or leave the size out.

>NA|TRBJ2-7|TRBV11-2|few
TGTGCCAGCAGCTCGTCCGGGACAATCATCGGTGCTACCTACGAGCAGTACTTC
CASSSSGTIIGATYEQYF
>TRBD2|TRBJ2-3|TRBV15|NA
TGTGCCACCAGCAGAGGGACTAGCGGGGCGCAAGATACGCAGTATTTT
CATSRGTSGAQDTQYF
>TRBD1|TRBJ1-5|TRBV6-1|once
TGTGCCAGCAGTGCCCCGACGGCAGGGGGCATAGGCAATCAGCCCCAGCATTTT
CASSAPTAGGIGNQPQHF
>TRBD1|TRBJ2-5|TRBV30|NA
TGTGCCTGGAGTGTACTTCAGGGGGCTGGGCCCCAGTACTTC
CAWSVLQGAGPQYF
>NA|TRBJ2-7|TRBV25-1|once
TGTGCCAGCACTTCGGAGGGAGGCCCCTACGAGCAGTACTTC
CASTSEGGPYEQYF
>TRBD1|TRBJ1-4|TRBV5-1|few
TGCGCCAGCAGCTTGGGGACAGGGGGTGAAAAACTGTTTTTT
CASSLGTGGEKLFF
>TRBD2|TRBJ2-3|TRBV27|NA
TGTGCCAGCAGTCAGACTAGCGGGGGACTCACAGATACGCAGTATTTT
CASSQTSGGLTDTQYF
>NA|TRBJ2-1|TRBV9|NA
TGTGCCAGCAGCGCCGGGAGCCGGGTCAATGAGCAGTTCTTC
CASSAGSRVNEQFF
>NA|TRBJ2-1|TRBV18|NA
TGTGCCAGCTCATTTTCGTCAGGTCTTGGGCAGTTCTTC
CASSFSSGLGQFF
>NA|TRBJ1-2|TRBV14|NA
TGTGCCAGCAGCCATGCGGAGTATGGCTACACCTTC
CASSHAEYGYTF
>NA|TRBJ2-7|TRBV7-3|NA
TGTGCCAGCAGCTTAGACGCCAGCAGGGGCGAGCAGTACTTC
CASSLDASRGEQYF
>NA|TRBJ2-2|TRBV7-3|NA
TGTGCCAGCAGCTATTTCGGGTCCAACACCGGGGAGCTGTTTTTT
CASSYFGSNTGELFF
>NA|TRBJ1-1|TRBV2|few
TGTGCCAGCAGCCTCAGGGGTCTACCTGAAGCTTTCTTT
CASSLRGLPEAFF
>NA|TRBJ2-7|TRBV27|once
TGTGCCAGCTCTCTTGGTAGGGGTGCTTCGTACGAGCAGTACTTC
CASSLGRGASYEQYF
>NA|TRBJ1-2|TRBV21-1|NA
TGTGCCAGCAGCACCCGAGGGCTCCCGGATGGCTACACCTTC
CASSTRGLPDGYTF
>NA|TRBJ1-3|TRBV5-4|NA
TGTGCCAGCAGCTTGGAGCCAGGTCCGCGTACAGCTGGAAACACCATATATTTT
CASSLEPGPRTAGNTIYF
>NA|TRBJ1-6|TRBV18|NA
TGTGCCAGCTCACCTACGACAGATGGCTATAATTCACCCCTCCACTTT
CASSPTTDGYNSPLHF
>NA|TRBJ1-4|TRBV6-1|NA
TGTGCCAGCACGTTGCTAGCTAATGAAAAACTGTTTTTT
CASTLLANEKLFF
>NA|TRBJ1-5|TRBV4-2|NA
TGTGCCAGCAGCCAAGAAGGCGCAGGGGAAAAGCCCCAGCATTTT
CASSQEGAGEKPQHF
>TRBD1|TRBJ1-1|TRBV19|NA
TGTGCCAGTAGTTGGGACAGCCTCTCTTACCCTGAAGCTTTCTTT
CASSWDSLSYPEAFF
>TRBD1|TRBJ1-1|TRBV18|NA
TGTGCCAGCTCACCGGGACAGGGGGCCTCGAGGTCTGAAGCTTTCTTT
CASSPGQGASRSEAFF
>TRBD2|TRBJ2-7|TRBV30|NA
TGTGCCTGGAGTGTTTCCCCCTCAAATGCTGGACTAGCGAAACACGAGCAGTACTTC
CAWSVSPSNAGLAKHEQYF
>TRBD2|TRBJ2-4|TRBV29-1|NA
TGCAGCGTTGAAGGGACTAGCGGGGTAGCTGGAGCCAAAAACATTCAGTACTTC
CSVEGTSGVAGAKNIQYF
>TRBD1|TRBJ2-2|TRBV30|NA
TGTGCCTGGAGTCTGAGATCCGGGACAGGGGCGTCCGGGGAGCTGTTTTTT
CAWSLRSGTGASGELFF
>NA|TRBJ1-2|TRBV27|NA
TGTGCCAGCAGTCTAACAGGAACCTATGGCTACACCTTC
CASSLTGTYGYTF
>TRBD1|TRBJ2-7|TRBV6-1|NA
TGTGCCAGCAAAGGGTCCGGGACAGGGTCCTACGAGCAGTACTTC
CASKGSGTGSYEQYF
>NA|TRBJ2-1|TRBV6-4|NA
TGTGCCAGGAGGTTGAGCGAGCAGTTCTTC
CARRLSEQFF
>NA|TRBJ1-1|TRBV6-6|NA
TGTGCCAGCAGTCCGGCCGGGGCTGAAGCTTTCTTT
CASSPAGAEAFF
>TRBD1|TRBJ2-1|TRBV6-1|NA
TGTGCCAGCAGTGGCGGACAGGGAAAATACAATGAGCAGTTCTTC
CASSGGQGKYNEQFF
>TRBD2|TRBJ2-2|TRBV27|NA
TGTGCCAGCAGTTTTGGGAGCGGGGTCACCGGGGAGCTGTTTTTT
CASSFGSGVTGELFF
>TRBD1|TRBJ1-1|TRBV18|NA
TGTGCCAGCTCAGCGACAGGGGGCCCTGAAGCTTTCTTT
CASSATGGPEAFF
>NA|TRBJ1-2|TRBV19|NA
TGTGCCAGTAGTATCGGGTCTACTGGCTATGGCTACACCTTC
CASSIGSTGYGYTF
>TRBD1|TRBJ2-5|TRBV30|NA
TGTGCCTGGAGTCCCCAGTCCTCCTTCAGGGGGCCGGCAGAGACCCAGTACTTC
CAWSPQSSFRGPAETQYF
>NA|TRBJ1-5|TRBV2|NA
TGTGCCAGCAGTGAAGCGGAGAATCAGCCCCAGCATTTT
CASSEAENQPQHF
>TRBD1|TRBJ2-1|TRBV4-1|NA
TGCGCCAGCAGCCAAGCCGGGACAGGTTACAATGAACAGTTCTTC
CASSQAGTGYNEQFF
>NA|TRBJ2-7|TRBV7-8|NA
TGTGCCAGCAGCTTAGTGGGGGGCTCCTACGAGCAGTACTTC
CASSLVGGSYEQYF
>NA|TRBJ1-1|TRBV29-1|NA
TGCAGCGTTGAAGACTGGACACCCTCGGGCACTGAAGCTTTCTTT
CSVEDWTPSGTEAFF